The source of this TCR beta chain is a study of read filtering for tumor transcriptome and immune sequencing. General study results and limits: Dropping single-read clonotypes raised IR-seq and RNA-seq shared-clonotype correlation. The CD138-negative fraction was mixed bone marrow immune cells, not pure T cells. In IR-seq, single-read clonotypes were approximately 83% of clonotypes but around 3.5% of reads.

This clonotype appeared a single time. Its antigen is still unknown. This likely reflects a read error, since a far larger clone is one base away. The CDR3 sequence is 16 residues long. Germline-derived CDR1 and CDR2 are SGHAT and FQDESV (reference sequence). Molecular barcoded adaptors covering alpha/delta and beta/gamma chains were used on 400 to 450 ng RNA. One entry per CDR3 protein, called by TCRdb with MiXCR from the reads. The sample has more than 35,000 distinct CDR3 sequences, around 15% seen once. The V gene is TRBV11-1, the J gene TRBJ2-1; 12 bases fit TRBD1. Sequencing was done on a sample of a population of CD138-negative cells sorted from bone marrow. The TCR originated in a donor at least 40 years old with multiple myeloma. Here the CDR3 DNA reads TGTGCCAGCGGCTTAGGTGGGACAGGGGGCTGGGATGAGCAGTTCTTC. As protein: CASGLGGTGGWDEQFF.